The 21 T cell receptor beta chains in this list originate from one sample, sequenced in a study of long-term antiretroviral therapy in people with HIV. Investigators performed immunoSEQ version v3.0 at survey level. The data were produced by immunoSEQ multiplex PCR, yet TCRdb's version contains in-frame clones alone and is incomplete. This repertoire shows roughly 36,000 clones, 83% found once; its top ten account for over 6.5%. Specimen: unsorted PBMCs, collected 0.4 years before starting antiretroviral therapy. The source is a man aged 18-30 years with HIV.

CDR3: CASSEYDGYNEQFF. As DNA, the CDR3 is TGTGCCAGCAGTGAATACGACGGGTACAATGAGCAGTTCTTC. The V call is TRBV25-1, the J call TRBJ2-1; D gene ambiguous. This CDR3 has 14 residues. V lost 0 bases and J lost 4, with 7 bases in between. The germline gives CDR1 MGHDK, CDR2 SYGVNS.

The rearrangement uses TRBV11-2 and TRBJ2-2; possible D gene TRBD1, 6 bases. V shed 0 bases and J shed 4 bases, with 18 bases lying between them. This CDR3 contains 18 residues. Looked up from germline, CDR1 is SGHAT and CDR2 is FQNNGV. In DNA, the CDR3 is TGTGCCAGCAGCTTAGAGGGTGGGGGCCAGATTGGCACCGGGGAGCTGTTTTTT. Translating it yields CASSLEGGGQIGTGELFF.

This chain joins TRBV30 and TRBJ1-2, with D perhaps TRBD1 (5 bases). Germline V CDR1 and CDR2: GTSNPN, SVGIG (reference sequence). The V end lost 2 bases, the J end lost 4 bases, and 17 bases lay between the germline ends. The CDR3 consists of 15 residues. CDR3 loop: CAWSPLGTGGYGYTF. CDR3 nucleotides: TGTGCCTGGAGTCCCTTAGGCACCGGGGGCTATGGCTACACCTTC.

This chain uses TRBV7-8 with TRBJ1-3, with D possibly being TRBD1 (5 bases). Per the germline V gene, CDR1 is SGHVS and CDR2 is FQNEAQ. This CDR3 spans 16 amino acids. Trimming cost V 2 bases and J 0 bases, with 11 bases left between them. The CDR3 protein is CASSLYRGVSGNTIYF. In DNA form, the CDR3 reads TGTGCCAGCAGCTTATATAGAGGGGTCTCTGGAAACACCATATATTTT. Using reference TRBV7-8 and TRBJ1-3 for the parts outside the CDR3, the full variable domain is GAGVSQSPRYKVAKRGQDVALRCDPISGHVSLFWYQQALGQGPEFLTYFQNEAQLDKSGLPSDRFFAERPEGSVSTLKIQRTQQEDSAVYLCASSLYRGVSGNTIYFGEGSWLTVV.

V is TRBV29-1 and J is TRBJ2-1; D gene ambiguous. The ends were cut back, 4 bases at V and 4 bases at J, with 8 bases in the middle. The CDR3 has 12 residues. Germline assignment: CDR1 SQVTM and CDR2 ANQGSEA. The CDR3 spells CSVGTYYNEQFF. The CDR3 DNA sequence: TGCAGCGTTGGAACTTATTACAATGAGCAGTTCTTC.

This chain links TRBV30 with TRBJ1-1; TRBD1 matches at 9 bases. In germline, CDR1 is GTSNPN, CDR2 SVGIG (reference sequence). The CDR3 totals 13 residues. J gave up 5 bases and V 6 bases, and 7 bases lay outside the gene matches. This CDR3 is CACPTGGRTEAFF. The CDR3 DNA sequence: TGTGCCTGCCCGACAGGGGGAAGGACTGAAGCTTTCTTT.

This clone was detected only a few times. This rearrangement joins TRBV6-5 to TRBJ1-2, with D perhaps TRBD1 (6 bases). Trimming shortened V by 5 bases and J by 4 bases, and 14 bases separated the two germline ends. Per germline, CDR1 MNHEY and CDR2 SVGAGI. The CDR3 is 14 amino acids. The CDR3 here is CASSPYGTIYGYTF. The CDR3 nucleotides read TGTGCCAGCAGTCCCTACGGGACAATCTATGGCTACACCTTC.

This chain uses TRBV7-3 with TRBJ2-3; D unclear. The germline CDR1 and CDR2 sequences are SGHTA and FQGTGA. The CDR3 spans 17 residues. The V end was cut by 0 bases, the J end by 1 base, with 14 bases between. CDR3 sequence: CASSLTRDRRGTDTQYF. The CDR3 DNA follows: TGTGCCAGCAGCTTAACTAGAGACCGACGAGGCACAGATACGCAGTATTTT. The full variable domain, its missing parts supplied by reference TRBV7-3 and TRBJ2-3, is GAGVSQTPSNKVTEKGKYVELRCDPISGHTALYWYRQSLGQGPEFLIYFQGTGAADDSGLPNDRFFAVRPEGSVSTLKIQRTERGDSAVYLCASSLTRDRRGTDTQYFGPGTRLTVL.

V and J are TRBV7-3 and TRBJ2-3; 7 bases fit TRBD1. The germline V gene encodes CDR1 SGHTA and CDR2 FQGTGA. This CDR3 is built from 14 residues. J lost 1 base, V lost 2 bases, and 0 bases had no gene match. This chain's CDR3 is CASSLGQGTDTQYF. The CDR3 coding sequence is TGTGCCAGCAGCTTAGGACAGGGCACAGATACGCAGTATTTT.

The chain combines TRBV27 with TRBJ2-7; D gene uncertain. The CDR3 covers 11 residues. V lost 4 bases and J 2 bases, leaving 3 bases between the germline ends. Looked up from germline, CDR1 is MNHEY and CDR2 is SMNVEV (reference sequence). The CDR3 spells CASSSTYEQYF. CDR3 DNA: TGTGCCAGCAGTTCAACCTACGAGCAGTACTTC.

Points on this clone: Germline and junction disagree at one end, which may indicate a read error. The chain carries TRBV9 and TRBJ1-6; no reliable D call. Germline assignment: CDR1 SGDLS and CDR2 YYNGEE. The CDR3 is made up of 13 amino acids. CDR3 nucleotide sequence: TGTACCAGCAGCCTACTGGGGATTTCACCCCTCCACTTT. Translated: CTSSLLGISPLHF.

The V gene is TRBV7-9, the J gene TRBJ2-2, with 11 nucleotides matching TRBD2. V was clipped by 5 bases and J by 5 bases; unmatched bases: 7. In germline, CDR1 is SEHNR, CDR2 FQNEAQ (reference sequence). This CDR3 spans 16 amino acids. This CDR3 reads CASSPPGLAGTGELFF. The CDR3 DNA reads TGTGCCAGCAGCCCGCCCGGACTAGCGGGTACCGGGGAGCTGTTTTTT. Complete variable domain (other parts from reference TRBV7-9 and TRBJ2-2): DTGVSQNPRHKITKRGQNVTFRCDPISEHNRLYWYRQTLGQGPEFLTYFQNEAQLEKSRLLSDRFSAERPKGSFSTLEIQRTEQGDSAMYLCASSPPGLAGTGELFFGEGSRLTVL.

This clone came up once. This chain links TRBV9 with TRBJ2-1, with no clear D. Germline assignment: CDR1 SGDLS and CDR2 YYNGEE. With 2 bases removed from V and 4 bases from J, the gap between germline ends came to 10 bases. This CDR3 is built from 14 residues. CDR3 DNA sequence: TGTGCCAGCAGCGTCCAAGGGAATTACAATGAGCAGTTCTTC. Translated, it gives CASSVQGNYNEQFF.

The table lists this clone with a count of one. This chain uses TRBV5-5 with TRBJ2-3; TRBD1 or TRBD2 may be the D gene (7 bases each). Deletions cut 4 bases from V and 1 base from J, with 16 bases between. Germline CDR1 and CDR2: SGHKS and YYEKEE (reference sequence). The CDR3 is made up of 16 amino acids. The CDR3 loop is CASSPQGGRRTDTQYF. CDR3 DNA sequence: TGTGCCAGCAGCCCGCAGGGGGGGAGGCGCACAGATACGCAGTATTTT.

The chain has TRBV19 and TRBJ2-7, with D possibly being TRBD2 (5 bases). The length of the CDR3 is 14 residues. Germline-derived CDR1 and CDR2 are LNHDA and SQIVND (reference sequence). The V and J ends lost 4 bases and 1 base respectively, with 11 bases between them. CDR3 nucleotides: TGTGCCAGTAGTAGGCAGCTAGCTTCCTACGAGCAGTACTTC. This codes for CASSRQLASYEQYF. The full variable domain, with the rest looked up from reference TRBV19 and TRBJ2-7, is DGGITQSPKYLFRKEGQNVTLSCEQNLNHDAMYWYRQDPGQGLRLIYYSQIVNDFQKGDIAEGYSVSREKKESFPLTVTSAQKNPTAFYLCASSRQLASYEQYFGPGTRLTVT.

CDR3 amino acids: CATGTGATDTQYF. The CDR3 DNA reads as TGTGCCACCGGGACAGGGGCCACAGATACGCAGTATTTT. The rearrangement links TRBV6-4 to TRBJ2-3; the match to TRBD1 covers 10 bases. This CDR3 comprises 13 residues. In germline, CDR1 is MRHNA, CDR2 SNTAGT. Germline trimming cut 10 bases from V and 2 bases from J; bases unmatched to any gene: 3.

The V call is TRBV9, the J call TRBJ2-2; tentatively, D is TRBD1 (6 bases). The germline CDR1 and CDR2 sequences are SGDLS and YYNGEE. Trimming took 4 bases from V and 3 from J, leaving 19 bases between them. This CDR3 comprises 17 residues. The CDR3 DNA follows: TGTGCCAGCAGCCCAGCACTACGGGACAAGTACACCGGGGAGCTGTTTTTT. It is translated as CASSPALRDKYTGELFF.

This chain links TRBV15 with TRBJ2-7, with D maybe TRBD1 (6 bases). The CDR3 covers 14 residues. The V gene's germline CDR1 is LNHNV and CDR2 YYDKDF (reference sequence). The germline V and J ends were trimmed by 3 bases and 4 bases, with 13 bases remaining between them. The chain's CDR3 is CATSSLGHPYEQYF. The CDR3 region has the DNA TGTGCCACCAGCAGCCTGGGACATCCATACGAGCAGTACTTC. The full variable domain, rest sourced from reference TRBV15 and TRBJ2-7, is DAMVIQNPRYQVTQFGKPVTLSCSQTLNHNVMYWYQQKSSQAPKLLFHYYDKDFNNEADTPDNFQSRRPNTSFCFLDIRSPGLGDTAMYLCATSSLGHPYEQYFGPGTRLTVT.

The V and J genes are TRBV7-2 and TRBJ2-1; 10 bases are a match to TRBD2. V gave up 5 bases and J gave up 1 base; unmatched junction bases: 2. Germline assignment: CDR1 SGHTA and CDR2 FQGNSA. There are 15 residues in the CDR3. CDR3 region: CASSRSGRSYNEQFF. CDR3 coding DNA: TGTGCCAGCAGCCGTAGCGGGAGGTCCTACAATGAGCAGTTCTTC.

The V gene is TRBV7-8, the J gene TRBJ2-1, with TRBD2 identical over 8 bases. V lost 1 base, J lost 5 bases, and 4 bases stayed unmatched. This CDR3 region has 15 residues. Germline-derived CDR1 and CDR2 are SGHVS and FQNEAQ. The CDR3 reads CASSLVAGRDNEQFF. As DNA, the CDR3 is TGTGCCAGCAGCTTAGTTGCCGGGAGGGACAATGAGCAGTTCTTC. The full variable domain, its missing parts supplied by reference TRBV7-8 and TRBJ2-1, is GAGVSQSPRYKVAKRGQDVALRCDPISGHVSLFWYQQALGQGPEFLTYFQNEAQLDKSGLPSDRFFAERPEGSVSTLKIQRTQQEDSAVYLCASSLVAGRDNEQFFGPGTRLTVL.

V is TRBV7-9 and J is TRBJ1-1, with D possibly matching TRBD1 (6 bases). The CDR3 has 15 residues. Germline CDR1 SEHNR, CDR2 FQNEAQ (reference sequence). The V and J ends lost 5 bases and 3 bases respectively, with 16 bases between them. CDR3 loop: CASSQNREKDTEAFF. Written as DNA, the CDR3 is TGTGCCAGCAGCCAGAACAGGGAGAAAGACACTGAAGCTTTCTTT.